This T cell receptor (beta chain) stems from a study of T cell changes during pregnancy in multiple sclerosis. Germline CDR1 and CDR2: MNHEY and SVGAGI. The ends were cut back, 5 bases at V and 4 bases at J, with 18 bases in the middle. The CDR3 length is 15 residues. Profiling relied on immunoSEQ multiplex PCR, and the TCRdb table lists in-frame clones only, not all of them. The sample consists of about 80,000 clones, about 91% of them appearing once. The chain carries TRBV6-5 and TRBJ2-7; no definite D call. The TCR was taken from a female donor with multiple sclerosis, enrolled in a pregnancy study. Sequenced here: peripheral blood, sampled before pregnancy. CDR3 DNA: TGTGCCAGCAGTCCCTCACCCCCCTTAGTATACGAGCAGTACTTC. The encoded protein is CASSPSPPLVYEQYF.